These 20 T cell receptor beta chains came from one sample sequenced in a study of cytomegalovirus exposure and HLA in healthy donors. The primer mix had 60 Vbeta and 13 Jbeta primers. The protocol was immunoSEQ multiplex PCR, while the TCRdb copy is restricted to in-frame clones and leaves out a portion. The sample holds a few hundred thousand clones, about 79% seen once. Sequencing was done on a sample of PBMCs. The receptors derive from a young man in good health and CMV-seronegative.

V is TRBV2 and J is TRBJ1-2; 11 bases fit TRBD1. From germline, CDR1 is SNHLY and CDR2 FYNNEI. The CDR3 totals 18 residues. Unmatched junction bases numbered 18, after V lost 8 bases and J lost 4 bases. The CDR3 nucleotides are TGTGCCAGCTCGCGGTTCCGAGGACAGGGGGCGGGTCGCTATGGCTACACCTTC. Translating gives CASSRFRGQGAGRYGYTF.

The CDR3 region is CASSEAVFREVSYEQYF. CDR3 DNA: TGTGCCAGCAGTGAAGCAGTCTTCAGGGAGGTTTCCTACGAGCAGTACTTC. The chain couples TRBV2 to TRBJ2-7, with D possibly being TRBD2 (6 bases). CDR1 is SNHLY and CDR2 is FYNNEI in the germline V gene. The CDR3 consists of 17 residues. The V and J ends lost 0 bases and 1 base respectively, with 16 bases between them.

There are a few counts of this clone. This rearrangement joins TRBV19 to TRBJ1-5; TRBD1 is a possible D gene (6 bases). CDR3 length equals 15 residues. In germline, CDR1 is LNHDA, CDR2 SQIVND (reference sequence). Trimming took off 1 base at V and 1 base at J, with 8 bases between the two ends. The CDR3 protein is CASSIVDRSNQPQHF. In nucleotides, the CDR3 is TGTGCCAGTAGTATAGTGGACAGAAGCAATCAGCCCCAGCATTTT.

The chain recombines TRBV7-9 with TRBJ1-2, with D possibly TRBD1 on 6 matching bases. Germline-derived CDR1 and CDR2 are SEHNR and FQNEAQ (reference sequence). V was cut by 2 bases and J by 4 bases, with 11 bases left in between. This CDR3 contains 14 residues. CDR3 in amino acids: CASSLQGTSYGYTF. Written as DNA, the CDR3 is TGTGCCAGCAGCTTACAGGGGACTAGCTATGGCTACACCTTC.

The rearrangement links TRBV9 to TRBJ2-7; TRBD2 aligns across 14 bases. V was pared by 0 bases and J by 4 bases, with 3 bases of the junction left unmatched. This CDR3 comprises 16 residues. Germline loops: CDR1 SGDLS, CDR2 YYNGEE. The CDR3 loop reads CASSVGLAGGRYEQYF. CDR3 DNA: TGTGCCAGCAGCGTAGGACTAGCGGGAGGGCGATACGAGCAGTACTTC.

The DNA of the CDR3 is TGTGCCAGCAGCCTAGTCTGGACAACAACTAATGAAAAACTGTTTTTT. This codes for CASSLVWTTTNEKLFF. The chain uses TRBV28 and TRBJ1-4, with D maybe TRBD1 (5 bases). The ends were cut back, 6 bases at V and 0 bases at J, with 14 bases in the middle. Germline V gives CDR1 MDHEN, CDR2 SYDVKM. The CDR3 consists of 16 residues.

This clone was detected a few times. This rearrangement joins TRBV5-1 to TRBJ2-5, with 7 bases matching TRBD2. The CDR3 consists of 15 residues. The germline V gene has CDR1 SGHRS and CDR2 YFSETQ. The V and J ends lost 0 bases and 2 bases, in that order; junction bases with no gene match: 4. The CDR3 loop is CASSLEWGGQETQYF. The DNA for the CDR3 is TGCGCCAGCAGCTTGGAGTGGGGGGGGCAAGAGACCCAGTACTTC.

V is TRBV19 and J is TRBJ1-5, with 10 bases aligning to TRBD1. The germline V gene has CDR1 LNHDA and CDR2 SQIVND (reference sequence). CDR3 size: 16 residues. V shed 3 bases and J 5 bases; nucleotides not matched to a gene: 7. CDR3 amino acids: CASSIEVDRGDQPQHF. The CDR3 DNA sequence: TGTGCCAGTAGTATTGAGGTGGACAGGGGGGATCAGCCCCAGCATTTT.

The chain carries TRBV10-2 and TRBJ1-1, with a weak D call TRBD1 (6 bases). The CDR3 loop spans 12 amino acids. Germline V gene lookup returns CDR1 WSHSY and CDR2 SAAADI. V was cut by 6 bases and J by 8 bases, with 13 bases left in between. The DNA of the CDR3 is TGCGCCAGCAGGCCCCCAGGGGCCGAAGCTTTCTTT. Protein: CASRPPGAEAFF.

This clone has just one count. This chain links TRBV18 with TRBJ2-5; D not resolved. V lost 4 bases and J 2 bases, leaving 14 bases between the germline ends. Germline V gene sequence: CDR1 KGHSH, CDR2 LQKENI. The CDR3 covers 15 residues. CDR3 sequence (DNA): TGTGCCAGCTCACGCTACGACACGATTCAAGAGACCCAGTACTTC. Translation gives CASSRYDTIQETQYF.

The chain recombines TRBV5-4 with TRBJ2-5, with 7 bases lining up with TRBD2. Germline V CDR1 and CDR2: SGHNT, YYREEE (reference sequence). CDR3 length: 15 residues. Trimming removed 4 bases from V and 5 bases from J; junction bases left unmatched: 11. CDR3 DNA sequence: TGTGCCAGCAGCCTTACGTGGGGGGGAATGGAGACCCAGTACTTC. Translation gives CASSLTWGGMETQYF.

This clone was counted a single time. This chain uses TRBV9 with TRBJ2-3; D gene unclear. The germline gives CDR1 SGDLS, CDR2 YYNGEE. The ends were cut back, 4 bases at V and 4 bases at J, with 13 bases in the middle. CDR3 length: 14 residues. CDR3 sequence: CASSTRTPADTQYF. The DNA for the CDR3 is TGTGCCAGCAGCACACGCACCCCCGCAGATACGCAGTATTTT.

This rearrangement joins TRBV29-1 to TRBJ1-1; tentative D call: TRBD1 (6 bases). The V end was cut by 6 bases, the J end by 5 bases, with 16 bases between. Germline-derived CDR1 and CDR2 are SQVTM and ANQGSEA. This CDR3 spans 13 amino acids. CDR3 protein: CSVLGQMDTEAFF. CDR3 DNA sequence: TGCAGCGTGCTAGGACAGATGGATACTGAAGCTTTCTTT.

The chain couples TRBV9 to TRBJ2-1; 8 bases are shared with TRBD1. The CDR3 covers 15 residues. V dropped 1 base and J dropped 9; count of bases not matched to a gene: 9. Germline CDR1 reads SGDLS; CDR2 reads YYNGEE. CDR3 sequence reads: CASSVTGQGNSEQFF. CDR3 DNA: TGTGCCAGCAGCGTAACCGGACAGGGAAATAGTGAGCAGTTCTTC.

V gene TRBV4-3 combines with J gene TRBJ2-1; the D gene is possibly TRBD2 (6 bases). V dropped 4 bases and J dropped 6 bases, with 16 bases sitting between them. Germline CDR1 reads LGHNA; CDR2 reads YSLEER. There are 15 residues in the CDR3. The CDR3 is CASSLSGLLFNEQFF. The CDR3, as DNA: TGCGCCAGCAGCCTCTCGGGACTTCTCTTCAATGAGCAGTTCTTC.

This rearrangement joins TRBV14 to TRBJ2-7; no clear D. In germline, CDR1 is SGHDN, CDR2 FVKESK. Trimming stripped 4 bases from V and 7 bases from J, with 11 bases between. The CDR3 has 12 residues. CDR3 coding DNA: TGTGCCAGCAGCCTTCGGGTCCAAGAGCAGTACTTC. Protein sequence: CASSLRVQEQYF.

This chain links TRBV13 with TRBJ2-1; 7 nucleotides match TRBD2. Germline V gene sequence: CDR1 PRHDT, CDR2 FYEKMQ (reference sequence). The CDR3 extends over 15 amino acids. V lost 4 bases to trimming and J lost 0 bases; unmatched junction nucleotides: 3. CDR3 sequence reads: CASSSGGSSYNEQFF. CDR3 DNA: TGTGCCAGCAGCTCGGGCGGGAGCTCCTACAATGAGCAGTTCTTC.

This clone was observed a few times. The chain carries TRBV6-1 and TRBJ2-2; no definite D call. The CDR3 runs 15 residues. Trimming took 3 bases from V and 3 from J, leaving 11 bases between them. The germline CDR1 and CDR2 sequences are MNHNS and SASEGT. The CDR3 here is CASSDLPQDTGELFF. DNA for the CDR3: TGTGCCAGCAGTGACCTCCCACAAGACACCGGGGAGCTGTTTTTT.

The sample holds one count of this clone. The chain carries TRBV7-2 and TRBJ1-1; D perhaps matches TRBD1 (6 bases). V gave up 5 bases and J gave up 4 bases, with 17 bases separating them. In germline, CDR1 is SGHTA, CDR2 FQGNSA. This CDR3 is built from 15 residues. The CDR3 DNA follows: TGTGCCAGCAGCCCCGGCAGGGGCCCTCTCACTGAAGCTTTCTTT. Protein: CASSPGRGPLTEAFF.

The J gene is TRBJ1-2, the V gene TRBV4-3; TRBD1 aligns across 9 bases. Germline values: CDR1 LGHNA, CDR2 YSLEER. V lost 0 bases to trimming and J lost 7 bases; unmatched junction nucleotides: 9. This CDR3 spans 16 amino acids. The DNA of the CDR3 is TGCGCCAGCAGCCAAGATCCACCACAGGGGGCTTTTGGCTACACCTTC. It specifies CASSQDPPQGAFGYTF.